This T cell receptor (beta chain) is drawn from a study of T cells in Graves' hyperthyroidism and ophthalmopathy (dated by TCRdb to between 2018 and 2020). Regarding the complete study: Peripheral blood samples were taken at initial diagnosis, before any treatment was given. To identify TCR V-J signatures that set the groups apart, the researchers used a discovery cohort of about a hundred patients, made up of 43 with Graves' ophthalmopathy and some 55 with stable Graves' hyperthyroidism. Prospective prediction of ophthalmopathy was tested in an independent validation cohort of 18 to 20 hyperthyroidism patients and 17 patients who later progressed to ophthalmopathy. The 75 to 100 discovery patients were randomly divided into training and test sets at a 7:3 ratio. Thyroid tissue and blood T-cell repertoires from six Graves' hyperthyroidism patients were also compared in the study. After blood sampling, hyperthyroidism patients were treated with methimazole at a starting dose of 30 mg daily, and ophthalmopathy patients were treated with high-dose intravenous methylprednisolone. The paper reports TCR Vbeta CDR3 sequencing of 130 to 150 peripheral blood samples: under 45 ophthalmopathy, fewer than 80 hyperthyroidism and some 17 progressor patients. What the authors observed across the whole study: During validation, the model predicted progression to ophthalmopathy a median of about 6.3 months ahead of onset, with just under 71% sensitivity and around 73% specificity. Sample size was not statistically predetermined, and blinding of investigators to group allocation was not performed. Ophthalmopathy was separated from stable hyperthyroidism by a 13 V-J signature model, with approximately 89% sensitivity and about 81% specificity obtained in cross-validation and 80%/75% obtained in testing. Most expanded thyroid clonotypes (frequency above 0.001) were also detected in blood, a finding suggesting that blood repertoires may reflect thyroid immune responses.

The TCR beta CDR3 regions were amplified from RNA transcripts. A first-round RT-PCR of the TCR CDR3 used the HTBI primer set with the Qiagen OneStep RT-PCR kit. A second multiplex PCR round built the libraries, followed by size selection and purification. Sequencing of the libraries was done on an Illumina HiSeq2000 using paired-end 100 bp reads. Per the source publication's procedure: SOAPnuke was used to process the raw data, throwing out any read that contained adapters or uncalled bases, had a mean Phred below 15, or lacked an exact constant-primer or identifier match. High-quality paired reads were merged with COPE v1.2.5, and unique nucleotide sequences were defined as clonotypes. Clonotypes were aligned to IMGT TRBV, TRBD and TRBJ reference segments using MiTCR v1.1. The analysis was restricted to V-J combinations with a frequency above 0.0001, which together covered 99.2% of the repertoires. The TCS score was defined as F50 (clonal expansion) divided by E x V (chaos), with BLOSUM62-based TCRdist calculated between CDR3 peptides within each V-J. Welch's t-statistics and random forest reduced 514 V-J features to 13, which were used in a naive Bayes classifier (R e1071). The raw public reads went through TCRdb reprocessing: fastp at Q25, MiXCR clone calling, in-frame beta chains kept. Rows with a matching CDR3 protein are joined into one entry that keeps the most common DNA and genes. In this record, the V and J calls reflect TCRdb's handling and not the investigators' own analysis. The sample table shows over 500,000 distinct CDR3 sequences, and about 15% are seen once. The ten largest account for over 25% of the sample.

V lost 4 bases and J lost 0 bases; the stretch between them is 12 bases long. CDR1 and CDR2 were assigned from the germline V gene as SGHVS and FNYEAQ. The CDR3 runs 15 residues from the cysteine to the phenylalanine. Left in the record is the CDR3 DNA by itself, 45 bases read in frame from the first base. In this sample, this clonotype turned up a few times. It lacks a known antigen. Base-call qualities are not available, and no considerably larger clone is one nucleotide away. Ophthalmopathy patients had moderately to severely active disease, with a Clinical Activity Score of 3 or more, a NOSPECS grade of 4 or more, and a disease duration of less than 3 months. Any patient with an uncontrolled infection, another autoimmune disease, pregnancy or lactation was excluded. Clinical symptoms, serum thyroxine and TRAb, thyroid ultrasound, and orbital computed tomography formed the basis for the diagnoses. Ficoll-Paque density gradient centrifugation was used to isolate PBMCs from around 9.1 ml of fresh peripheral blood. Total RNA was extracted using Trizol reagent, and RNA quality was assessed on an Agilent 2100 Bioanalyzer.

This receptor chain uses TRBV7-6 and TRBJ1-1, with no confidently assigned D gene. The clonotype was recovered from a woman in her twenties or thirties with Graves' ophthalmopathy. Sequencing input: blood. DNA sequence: TGTGCCAGCAGCTCCCAGGCGTACATGAACACTGAAGCTTTCTTT. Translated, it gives CASSSQAYMNTEAFF.